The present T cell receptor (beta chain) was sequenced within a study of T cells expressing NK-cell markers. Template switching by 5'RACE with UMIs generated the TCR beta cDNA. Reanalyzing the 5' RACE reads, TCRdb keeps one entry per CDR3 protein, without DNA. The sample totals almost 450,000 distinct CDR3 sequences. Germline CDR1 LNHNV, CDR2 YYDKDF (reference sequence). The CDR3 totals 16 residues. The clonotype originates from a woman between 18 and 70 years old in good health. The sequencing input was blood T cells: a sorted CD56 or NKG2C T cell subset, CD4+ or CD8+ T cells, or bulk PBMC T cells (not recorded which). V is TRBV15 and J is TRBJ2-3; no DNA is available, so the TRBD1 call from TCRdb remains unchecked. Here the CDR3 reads CATSSGGTSTSDTQYF.